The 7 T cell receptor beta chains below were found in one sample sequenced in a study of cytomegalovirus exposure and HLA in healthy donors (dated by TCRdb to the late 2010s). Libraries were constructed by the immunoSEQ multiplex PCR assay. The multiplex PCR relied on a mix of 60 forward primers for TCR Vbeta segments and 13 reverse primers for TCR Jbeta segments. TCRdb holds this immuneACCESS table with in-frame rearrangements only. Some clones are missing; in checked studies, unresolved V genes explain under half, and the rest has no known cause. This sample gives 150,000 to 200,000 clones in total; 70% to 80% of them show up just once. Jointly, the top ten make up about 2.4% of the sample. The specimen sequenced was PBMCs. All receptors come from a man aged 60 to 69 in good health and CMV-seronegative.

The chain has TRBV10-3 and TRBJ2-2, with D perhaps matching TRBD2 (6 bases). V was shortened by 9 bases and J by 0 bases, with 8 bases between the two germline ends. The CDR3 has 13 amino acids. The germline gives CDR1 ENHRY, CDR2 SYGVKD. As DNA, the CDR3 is TGTGCCATGGCGGGGCCGAACACCGGGGAGCTGTTTTTT. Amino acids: CAMAGPNTGELFF.

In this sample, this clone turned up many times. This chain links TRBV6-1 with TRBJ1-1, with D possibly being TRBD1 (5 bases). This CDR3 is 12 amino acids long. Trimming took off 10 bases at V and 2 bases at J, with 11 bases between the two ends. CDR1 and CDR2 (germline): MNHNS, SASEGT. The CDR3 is CAIQGDNTEAFF. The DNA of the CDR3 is TGTGCCATTCAGGGCGATAACACTGAAGCTTTCTTT.

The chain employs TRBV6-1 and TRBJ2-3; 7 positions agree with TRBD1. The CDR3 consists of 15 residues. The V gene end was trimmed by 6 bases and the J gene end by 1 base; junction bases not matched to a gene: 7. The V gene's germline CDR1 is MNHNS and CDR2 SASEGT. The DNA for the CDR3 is TGTGCCAGCAGGGACATCGGGACAGGCACAGATACGCAGTATTTT. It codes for CASRDIGTGTDTQYF.

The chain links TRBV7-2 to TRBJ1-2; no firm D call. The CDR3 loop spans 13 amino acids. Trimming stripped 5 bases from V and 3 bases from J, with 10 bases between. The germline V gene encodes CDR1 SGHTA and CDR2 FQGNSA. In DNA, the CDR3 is TGTGCCAGCAGCCTCGCAGGCCACTATGGCTACACCTTC. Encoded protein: CASSLAGHYGYTF.

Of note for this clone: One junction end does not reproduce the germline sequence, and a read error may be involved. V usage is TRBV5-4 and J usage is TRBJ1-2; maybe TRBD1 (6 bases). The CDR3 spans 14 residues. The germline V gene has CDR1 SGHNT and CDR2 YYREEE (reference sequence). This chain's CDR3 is CASSLDRRNYGYTF. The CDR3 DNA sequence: TGTGCCAGCAGTTTGGACAGACGGAACTATGGCTACACCTTC.

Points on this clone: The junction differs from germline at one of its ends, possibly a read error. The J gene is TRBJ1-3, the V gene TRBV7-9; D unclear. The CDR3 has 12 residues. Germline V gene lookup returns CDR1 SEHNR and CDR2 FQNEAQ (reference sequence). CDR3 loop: CSSSLEEGPIYF. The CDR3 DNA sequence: TGTTCCAGCAGCCTCGAGGAGGGCCCCATATATTTT.

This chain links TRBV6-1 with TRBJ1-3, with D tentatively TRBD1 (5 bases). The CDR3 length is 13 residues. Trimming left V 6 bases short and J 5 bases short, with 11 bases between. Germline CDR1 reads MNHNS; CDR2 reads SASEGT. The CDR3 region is CASRDIKRNTIYF. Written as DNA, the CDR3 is TGTGCCAGCAGGGACATAAAACGAAACACCATATATTTT.